The text below deals with one TCR beta chain. The sample comes from a study of blood T cell repertoires in COVID-19. Looking at the study overall: Acute-phase and convalescent COVID-19 samples originated in the United States, Italy and Spain. T cells, B-cell-depleted T cells, or PBMCs supplied cDNA or gDNA.

The V segment lost 5 bases and the J segment 7 bases; nucleotides outside the gene matches: 18. Germline CDR1 and CDR2: SGHNT and YYREEE (reference sequence). The CDR3 loop spans 18 amino acids. Assay: immunoSEQ multiplex PCR; the TCRdb copy retains only in-frame clones and omits some. The sample has 100,000 to 120,000 clones; approximately 81% are singletons. The rearrangement joins TRBV5-4 to TRBJ1-2; 12 bases line up with TRBD1. The clonotype originates from a man aged 35-49 years with acute or convalescent COVID-19. The sequencing sample was made of peripheral blood. For the CDR3, the DNA is TGTGCCAGCAGTCGAGTAGGGTCTGGGACAGGGGGCTCGGGTGGCTACACCTTC. Protein sequence: CASSRVGSGTGGSGGYTF.